This entry lists 28 T cell receptor beta chains sequenced from one sample in a study of blood T cell repertoires in COVID-19. Method: immunoSEQ multiplex PCR; TCRdb's copy keeps in-frame clones and lacks some. The data show roughly 60,000 clones, 70% to 90% seen once. Sequencing used peripheral blood. All receptors come from a human donor in a cohort sampled during active COVID-19.

The V call is TRBV6-2 or TRBV6-3, the J call TRBJ1-2; D not resolved. Per the germline V gene, CDR1 is MNHEY and CDR2 is SVGEGT. There are 13 residues in the CDR3. V was trimmed by 5 bases and J by 14 bases, leaving 21 bases between them. The CDR3 DNA reads TGTGCCAGCAGTCTCAGCGGACGGGGTGTGGAGACCTTC. It yields the protein CASSLSGRGVETF.

The chain has TRBV6-5 and TRBJ2-7, with TRBD1 identical over 10 bases. CDR1 is MNHEY, CDR2 SVGAGI, per germline. The CDR3 loop spans 15 amino acids. The J segment lost 1 base and the V segment lost 7 bases, leaving 7 bases of the junction unmatched. This CDR3 is CASKLGTGVSYEQYF. CDR3 DNA sequence: TGTGCCAGCAAACTAGGGACAGGGGTTTCCTACGAGCAGTACTTC.

Turning to this clone: The same CDR3 is also encoded by other DNA sequences in this sample. J is TRBJ2-2 and V is TRBV20-1; 14 bases line up with TRBD2. CDR1 and CDR2 (germline): DFQATT, SNEGSKA (reference sequence). This CDR3 region has 18 residues. V lost 4 bases and J lost 2; bases outside the gene matches: 9. In DNA, the CDR3 is TGCAGTGCTACTGACGGACTAGCGGGAGGTTACAACACCGGGGAGCTGTTTTTT. As protein: CSATDGLAGGYNTGELFF.

The chain employs TRBV5-6 and TRBJ1-1; 7 bases agree with TRBD1. The V and J ends lost 2 bases and 8 bases, in that order; junction bases with no gene match: 3. Germline-derived CDR1 and CDR2 are SGHDT and YYEEEE. The CDR3 is 12 residues long. The CDR3 coding sequence is TGTGCCAGCAGCTTTCTGACAGGGGAAGCTTTCTTT. Residues: CASSFLTGEAFF.

CDR3 region: CASSIREGPYEQYF. The CDR3 DNA sequence: TGTGCCAGTAGTATCCGGGAGGGACCCTACGAGCAGTACTTC. The rearrangement links TRBV19 to TRBJ2-7, with TRBD2 matching 8 bases. This CDR3 has 14 residues. V lost 3 bases to trimming and J lost 2 bases; unmatched junction nucleotides: 3. The V gene's germline CDR1 is LNHDA and CDR2 SQIVND (reference sequence).

This chain links TRBV11-3 with TRBJ2-2, with 7 nucleotides matching TRBD2. V was pared by 1 base and J by 5 bases, with 7 bases of the junction left unmatched. There are 16 residues in the CDR3. Germline CDR1 and CDR2: SGHNT and YENEEA. The CDR3 here is CASSLAIGGTTGELFF. In DNA form, the CDR3 reads TGTGCCAGCAGCTTAGCTATCGGGGGGACTACCGGGGAGCTGTTTTTT.

The chain is built from TRBV9 and TRBJ2-5; unclear D gene. Per germline, CDR1 SGDLS and CDR2 YYNGEE. V was cut by 4 bases and J by 5 bases, with 9 bases left in between. The length of the CDR3 is 12 residues. The CDR3 DNA reads as TGTGCCAGCAGCTCCCAAGAGGAGACCCAGTACTTC. Translation: CASSSQEETQYF.

This clone occurred once. This chain links TRBV19 with TRBJ2-2, with 9 bases identical to TRBD1. This CDR3 is 17 amino acids long. Trimming took 1 base from V and 7 from J; bases not matched to a gene: 10. Germline V lookup: CDR1 LNHDA, CDR2 SQIVND (reference sequence). CDR3 nucleotide sequence: TGTGCCAGTAGTATAGTAGTGGGGACAGGGTCCGGCGGGGAGCTGTTTTTT. It yields the protein CASSIVVGTGSGGELFF.

CDR3 bases: TGTGCCAGTAGTATATGGCGGGCGAACTATGGCTACACCTTC. This codes for CASSIWRANYGYTF. The V call is TRBV19, the J call TRBJ1-2; D call uncertain. This CDR3 has 14 amino acids. Trimming left V 2 bases short and J 2 bases short, with 9 bases between. The germline V gene has CDR1 LNHDA and CDR2 SQIVND (reference sequence).

The chain is built from TRBV7-2 and TRBJ2-7; D is perhaps TRBD2 (6 bases). This CDR3 is 14 amino acids long. V dropped 5 bases and J dropped 5 bases, with 16 bases sitting between them. The germline V gene encodes CDR1 SGHTA and CDR2 FQGNSA. CDR3 coding DNA: TGTGCCAGCAGCACCCCCGGGACTTTCCACGAGCAGTACTTC. Encoded protein: CASSTPGTFHEQYF.

The chain carries TRBV28 and TRBJ1-5; D uncertain. There are 15 residues in the CDR3. Per germline, CDR1 MDHEN and CDR2 SYDVKM. V lost 10 bases, J lost 7 bases, and 23 bases lay in between. Here the CDR3 reads CAISDYRGSRQPQHF. In DNA, the CDR3 is TGTGCCATCTCCGATTATCGGGGTTCGAGGCAGCCCCAGCATTTT.

This clone occurred many times. J is TRBJ1-1 and V is TRBV6-5, with TRBD1 identical over 11 bases. The germline V gene has CDR1 MNHEY and CDR2 SVGAGI. The CDR3 spans 14 residues. Trimming cost V 9 bases and J 1 base; bases outside gene matches: 4. The DNA for the CDR3 is TGTGCCAGTGGACAGGGGGCAGGGAACACTGAAGCTTTCTTT. Residues: CASGQGAGNTEAFF.

The chain has TRBV15 and TRBJ2-4; weak D call: TRBD2 (5 bases). Germline V lookup: CDR1 LNHNV, CDR2 YYDKDF (reference sequence). The CDR3 covers 15 residues. Between the trimmed V and J ends, which lost 0 bases and 8 bases, there was a span of 14 bases. CDR3 in DNA: TGTGCCACCAGCAGAGAGGATGGGAGTGAGGACATTCAGTACTTC. Protein product: CATSREDGSEDIQYF.

The chain carries TRBV4-2 and TRBJ1-2; possibly TRBD1 for D (6 bases). V dropped 3 bases and J dropped 0 bases, with 11 bases sitting between them. CDR1 and CDR2 (germline): LGHNA, YNFKEQ. The CDR3 spans 15 residues. This CDR3 is CASSQDRKANYGYTF. The CDR3 coding sequence is TGTGCCAGCAGCCAGGACAGAAAAGCTAACTATGGCTACACCTTC.

The rearrangement joins TRBV5-1 to TRBJ2-1, with 12 nucleotides matching TRBD2. V was clipped by 0 bases and J by 5 bases; unmatched bases: 6. This CDR3 comprises 17 residues. Germline V gene sequence: CDR1 SGHRS, CDR2 YFSETQ. CDR3 in DNA: TGCGCCAGCAGCTTGGCGACTAGCGGGAGAAATAACAATGAGCAGTTCTTC. This gives the protein CASSLATSGRNNNEQFF.

The gene calls are TRBV7-2 and TRBJ2-2, with D perhaps matching TRBD2 (5 bases). CDR3 size: 15 residues. V dropped 1 base and J dropped 0 bases, with 6 bases sitting between them. From germline, CDR1 is SGHTA and CDR2 FQGNSA. The CDR3 region has the DNA TGTGCCAGCAGCTTAGTGAGGGCGAACACCGGGGAGCTGTTTTTT. Its protein is CASSLVRANTGELFF.

The V and J genes are TRBV6-1 and TRBJ2-6; no reliable D call. The CDR3 runs to 17 residues. CDR1 is MNHNS and CDR2 is SASEGT in the germline V gene. V was pared by 2 bases and J by 0 bases, with 11 bases between. CDR3 sequence (DNA): TGTGCCAGCAGTGAACTTACAGTCCTCTCTGGGGCCAACGTCCTGACTTTC. Amino acid sequence: CASSELTVLSGANVLTF.

V usage is TRBV3-1 (or the pseudogene TRBV3-2) and J usage is TRBJ2-7; 12 nucleotides line up with TRBD2. CDR1 and CDR2 (germline): LGHDT, YNNKEL (reference sequence). Germline trimming cut 4 bases from V and 7 bases from J; bases unmatched to any gene: 17. CDR3 size: 18 residues. CDR3 in amino acids: CASSLLRIEGLAGGEQYF. The CDR3 DNA follows: TGTGCCAGCAGCCTCTTAAGAATTGAGGGACTAGCGGGTGGTGAGCAGTACTTC.

V gene TRBV28 combines with J gene TRBJ2-7, with 9 bases aligning to TRBD2. V shed 6 bases and J 5 bases; nucleotides not matched to a gene: 5. The CDR3 is 13 amino acids. Germline CDR1 reads MDHEN; CDR2 reads SYDVKM. The chain's CDR3 is CASRISGSHEQYF. CDR3 nucleotide sequence: TGTGCCAGCAGGATTAGCGGGAGTCACGAGCAGTACTTC.

The V call is TRBV6-6, the J call TRBJ2-5; maybe TRBD1 (7 bases). Looked up from germline, CDR1 is MNHNY and CDR2 is SVGAGI (reference sequence). This CDR3 region has 16 residues. Trimming took 2 bases from V and 4 from J, leaving 17 bases between them. Written as DNA, the CDR3 is TGTGCCAGCAGTTACAGGGGGCGCGGGGTTGGAGAGACCCAGTACTTC. It translates to CASSYRGRGVGETQYF.

This chain connects TRBV30 to TRBJ1-3; 10 bases match TRBD1. Germline values: CDR1 GTSNPN, CDR2 SVGIG (reference sequence). V was clipped by 1 base and J by 2 bases; unmatched bases: 2. The CDR3 is 15 amino acids. The CDR3 DNA is TGTGCCTGGAGTGCCGACAGGGGGCCTGGAAACACCATATATTTT. Amino acid sequence: CAWSADRGPGNTIYF. Full variable domain (outside the CDR3, taken from reference TRBV30 and TRBJ1-3): SQTIHQWPATLVQPVGSPLSLECTVEGTSNPNLYWYRQAAGRGLQLLFYSVGIGQISSEVPQNLSASRPQDRQFILSSKKLLLSDSGFYLCAWSADRGPGNTIYFGEGSWLTVV.

This rearrangement joins TRBV7-9 to TRBJ2-3; D unclear. V was clipped by 2 bases and J by 1 base, with 10 bases between them. Germline loops: CDR1 SEHNR, CDR2 FQNEAQ (reference sequence). The CDR3 is 15 amino acids. The CDR3 coding sequence is TGTGCCAGCAGCTTACGTTCCCGTGGCACAGATACGCAGTATTTT. Amino acid sequence: CASSLRSRGTDTQYF.

This clone occurred a few times. The rearrangement uses TRBV30 and TRBJ1-1, with D perhaps TRBD1 (5 bases). Germline values: CDR1 GTSNPN, CDR2 SVGIG (reference sequence). The CDR3 sequence is 15 residues long. The ends were cut back, 4 bases at V and 0 bases at J, with 15 bases in the middle. CDR3 region: CAWKWRGPMNTEAFF. CDR3 bases: TGTGCCTGGAAATGGCGGGGACCCATGAACACTGAAGCTTTCTTT.

The chain uses TRBV7-2 and TRBJ2-1, with TRBD1 matching over 12 bases. Trimming removed 3 bases from V and 4 bases from J; junction bases left unmatched: 4. CDR1 SGHTA and CDR2 FQGNSA come from the germline V gene. The CDR3 is 16 residues long. The chain's CDR3 is CASSLGTGGEYNEQFF. The CDR3 DNA follows: TGTGCCAGCAGCTTGGGGACAGGGGGCGAGTACAATGAGCAGTTCTTC. Supplemented by reference TRBV7-2 and TRBJ2-1, the full variable domain reads GAGVSQSPSNKVTEKGKDVELRCDPISGHTALYWYRQSLGQGLEFLIYFQGNSAPDKSGLPSDRFSAERTGGSVSTLTIQRTQQEDSAVYLCASSLGTGGEYNEQFFGPGTRLTVL.

This rearrangement joins TRBV5-4 to TRBJ2-1, with 13 bases fitting TRBD2. This CDR3 contains 14 residues. In germline, CDR1 is SGHNT, CDR2 YYREEE (reference sequence). Germline trimming cut 5 bases from V and 9 bases from J; bases unmatched to any gene: 5. The CDR3 DNA is TGTGCCAGCAGAGGACTAGCGGGAGTTCCTGAGCAGTTCTTC. It codes for CASRGLAGVPEQFF.

The rearrangement uses TRBV6-5 and TRBJ1-3; tentatively, D is TRBD1 (5 bases). This CDR3 is 15 amino acids long. Germline V gene sequence: CDR1 MNHEY, CDR2 SVGAGI. V was pared by 8 bases and J by 0 bases, with 14 bases between. The CDR3 nucleotides read TGTGCCAGCGGCCCCGGGGGGAGCTCTGGAAACACCATATATTTT. Its protein product is CASGPGGSSGNTIYF.

The V and J genes are TRBV5-1 and TRBJ2-3; a weak D match, TRBD1 (6 bases). There are 15 residues in the CDR3. Germline loops: CDR1 SGHRS, CDR2 YFSETQ. V lost 0 bases to trimming and J lost 2 bases, with 10 bases between them. CDR3 in amino acids: CASSLVDSYTDTQYF. The CDR3 region has the DNA TGCGCCAGCAGCTTGGTGGACAGCTACACAGATACGCAGTATTTT. The complete variable domain, with remaining parts taken from reference TRBV5-1 and TRBJ2-3, reads KAGVTQTPRYLIKTRGQQVTLSCSPISGHRSVSWYQQTPGQGLQFLFEYFSETQRNKGNFPGRFSGRQFSNSRSEMNVSTLELGDSALYLCASSLVDSYTDTQYFGPGTRLTVL.

The rearrangement joins TRBV4-1 to TRBJ2-4; TRBD2 matches at 9 bases. The junction had 13 bases not matched to a gene; V was cut back by 3 bases and J by 7 bases. The CDR3 is 17 amino acids. Germline V CDR1 and CDR2: MGHRA, YSYEKL. CDR3 sequence (DNA): TGCGCCAGCAGCCAGGGTCTGGGCGGGAGGGCCCGGAACATTCAGTACTTC. Its protein is CASSQGLGGRARNIQYF.